Presented here are 25 T cell receptor beta chains from one specimen sequenced in a study of T cells in Graves' hyperthyroidism and ophthalmopathy. Authors of the study amplified TCR beta CDR3 regions from RNA transcripts. A first-round RT-PCR of the TCR CDR3 used the HTBI primer set. TCRdb processed the multiplex PCR reads anew with MiXCR; each CDR3 protein has one entry. Here the sample spans 500,000 to 650,000 distinct CDR3 sequences, 15% to 20% being singletons. Source material: blood. These receptors all stem from a young woman with Graves' ophthalmopathy.

In the case of this clonotype: A much larger clone is a single base away; this may be a read error. The CDR3 here is CASSLSSSAENNIYEQYF. CDR3 sequence (DNA): TGTGCCAGCAGTTTATCGAGTTCGGCGGAGAACAATATTTACGAGCAGTACTTC. This chain links TRBV27 with TRBJ2-7; D not resolved. Trimming pared 0 bases from V and 4 bases from J, leaving 22 bases between. Germline assignment: CDR1 MNHEY and CDR2 SMNVEV (reference sequence). CDR3 size: 18 residues.

This clonotype was picked up a small number of times. The rearrangement uses TRBV11-2 and TRBJ2-2; a weak D match, TRBD1 (5 bases). This CDR3 spans 15 amino acids. Germline values: CDR1 SGHAT, CDR2 FQNNGV. Trimming pared 1 base from V and 5 bases from J, leaving 11 bases between. The CDR3 reads CASSLGGSRTGELFF. The CDR3, as DNA: TGTGCCAGCAGCTTAGGGGGCTCTAGGACCGGGGAGCTGTTTTTT.

This clonotype was detected ten times or more. The chain is built from TRBV28 and TRBJ2-1, with D maybe TRBD2 (7 bases). Germline V gene lookup returns CDR1 MDHEN and CDR2 SYDVKM. The CDR3 extends over 14 amino acids. Trimming shortened V by 2 bases and J by 9 bases, and 14 bases separated the two germline ends. CDR3 DNA sequence: TGTGCCAGCAGTTTAGGGGGGGCCTTCGGTGAGCAGTTCTTC. Protein: CASSLGGAFGEQFF.

This clonotype was counted ten times or more. The rearrangement uses TRBV7-8 and TRBJ2-3; D is possibly TRBD1 or TRBD2 (5 bases each). V was trimmed by 1 base and J by 2 bases, leaving 19 bases between them. The CDR3 spans 18 residues. Germline CDR1 is SGHVS and CDR2 is FQNEAQ. CDR3 coding DNA: TGTGCCAGCAGCTTAGTAGTGAGGGTAGGGACCTCCACAGATACGCAGTATTTT. Its translation is CASSLVVRVGTSTDTQYF. Based on the CDR3 plus reference TRBV7-8 and TRBJ2-3, the full variable domain is GAGVSQSPRYKVAKRGQDVALRCDPISGHVSLFWYQQALGQGPEFLTYFQNEAQLDKSGLPSDRFFAERPEGSVSTLKIQRTQQEDSAVYLCASSLVVRVGTSTDTQYFGPGTRLTVL.

The rearrangement uses TRBV20-1 and TRBJ2-7; 9 positions agree with TRBD1. CDR3 length: 15 amino acids. Germline loops: CDR1 DFQATT, CDR2 SNEGSKA (reference sequence). V gave up 3 bases and J gave up 2 bases; unmatched junction bases: 8. In DNA, the CDR3 is TGCAGTGCTAGGGCGGACAGGGGATTCCCCTACGAGCAGTACTTC. The encoded protein is CSARADRGFPYEQYF.

This clonotype came up a few times. The gene calls are TRBV12-3 or TRBV12-4 and TRBJ1-2; the match to TRBD1 covers 11 bases. V was pared by 6 bases and J by 5 bases, with 2 bases of the junction left unmatched. The CDR3 sequence is 13 residues long. Here the CDR3 reads CASRGTGGYGYTF. The CDR3 DNA reads TGTGCCAGCAGGGGGACAGGGGGATATGGCTACACCTTC.

The rearrangement joins TRBV20-1 to TRBJ2-7, with TRBD2 matching 7 bases. Losses at the gene ends were 5 bases for V and 3 bases for J; bases not matched to a gene: 4. Germline V gives CDR1 DFQATT, CDR2 SNEGSKA (reference sequence). CDR3 length: 12 amino acids. The DNA for the CDR3 is TGCAGTGCTTCCCCGGGAGGCTACGAGCAGTACTTC. Amino acids: CSASPGGYEQYF.

This clonotype was counted many times. The rearrangement joins TRBV5-1 to TRBJ2-3; TRBD2 matches at 9 bases. The ends lost 4 bases at V and 1 base at J; junction bases unmatched: 7. CDR1 and CDR2 from the germline V gene are SGHRS and YFSETQ. The CDR3 totals 16 residues. DNA of the CDR3: TGCGCCAGCAGCACGGAAGCGGGAGGAGGCACAGATACGCAGTATTTT. Residues: CASSTEAGGGTDTQYF.

This clonotype was detected a few times. The J gene is TRBJ2-5, the V gene TRBV7-9, with 9 bases matching TRBD2. The V and J ends lost 2 bases and 5 bases, in that order; junction bases with no gene match: 12. The CDR3 is 17 amino acids. Germline CDR1 reads SEHNR; CDR2 reads FQNEAQ (reference sequence). Here the CDR3 reads CASSLPPGLALGETQYF. The CDR3 DNA follows: TGTGCCAGCAGCTTACCCCCGGGACTAGCTCTCGGGGAGACCCAGTACTTC. The full variable domain, rest sourced from reference TRBV7-9 and TRBJ2-5, is DTGVSQNPRHKITKRGQNVTFRCDPISEHNRLYWYRQTLGQGPEFLTYFQNEAQLEKSRLLSDRFSAERPKGSFSTLEIQRTEQGDSAMYLCASSLPPGLALGETQYFGPGTRLLVL.

In this sample, this clonotype turned up many times. This chain joins TRBV9 and TRBJ1-2; unclear D gene. This CDR3 comprises 13 residues. Deletions cut 1 base from V and 4 bases from J, with 8 bases between. Germline CDR1 SGDLS, CDR2 YYNGEE. CDR3 bases: TGTGCCAGCAGCGTACCCGGGAGCTATGGCTACACCTTC. It translates to CASSVPGSYGYTF.

This chain connects TRBV4-3 to TRBJ2-7, with 11 bases aligning to TRBD1. CDR3 length: 17 amino acids. Trimming at V came to 1 base and at J to 1 base, leaving 6 bases not matched to a gene. The germline V gene has CDR1 LGHNA and CDR2 YSLEER. CDR3 sequence (DNA): TGCGCCAGCAGCCAAGGGGCCGGGACAGGGGGATCCTACGAGCAGTACTTC. Amino acid sequence: CASSQGAGTGGSYEQYF.

This clonotype showed up many times. This chain connects TRBV20-1 to TRBJ2-1; the D is unclear. The germline CDR1 and CDR2 sequences are DFQATT and SNEGSKA (reference sequence). CDR3 length equals 12 residues. V gave up 1 base and J gave up 8 bases, with 9 bases separating them. The CDR3 DNA sequence: TGCAGTGCTAGAGGTTCTGATTATGAGCAGTTCTTC. It is translated as CSARGSDYEQFF.

This clonotype was recorded at least ten times. The chain uses TRBV30 and TRBJ1-5, with D uncertain. V shed 4 bases and J shed 1 base, with 11 bases lying between them. Looked up from germline, CDR1 is GTSNPN and CDR2 is SVGIG (reference sequence). There are 14 residues in the CDR3. The CDR3 loop reads CAWNRDLSNQPQHF. The CDR3 DNA sequence: TGTGCCTGGAACCGTGACCTGAGCAATCAGCCCCAGCATTTT.

This clonotype was seen many times. V usage is TRBV28 and J usage is TRBJ1-5; no clear D. This CDR3 contains 14 residues. Germline V gene lookup returns CDR1 MDHEN and CDR2 SYDVKM. Between the trimmed V and J ends, which lost 7 bases and 0 bases, there was a span of 10 bases. The CDR3 nucleotides are TGTGCCAGCAAGATAGGGAATAGCAATCAGCCCCAGCATTTT. This encodes CASKIGNSNQPQHF.

This clonotype was recorded many times. The chain combines TRBV20-1 with TRBJ1-5, with a weak D call TRBD1 (6 bases). This CDR3 is built from 13 residues. CDR1 is DFQATT and CDR2 is SNEGSKA in the germline V gene (reference sequence). V lost 2 bases and J 5 bases, leaving 10 bases between the germline ends. CDR3 loop: CSARSGGDQPQHF. Written as DNA, the CDR3 is TGCAGTGCTAGATCCGGGGGCGATCAGCCCCAGCATTTT.

This clonotype was seen a few times. The CDR3: CASSFRGRNTGELFF. The CDR3 DNA sequence: TGTGCCAGCAGCTTCAGGGGGCGGAACACCGGGGAGCTGTTTTTT. The J gene is TRBJ2-2, the V gene TRBV9, with TRBD1 matching over 8 bases. V trimming: 4 bases; J trimming: 1 base; junction bases outside the gene matches: 3. Germline V gene lookup returns CDR1 SGDLS and CDR2 YYNGEE. The CDR3 sequence is 15 residues long.

This clonotype has ten or more counts. The gene calls are TRBV28 and TRBJ1-5; D is unresolved. The CDR3 runs to 15 residues. V was clipped by 4 bases and J by 2 bases, with 12 bases between them. Germline V gene data show CDR1 as MDHEN and CDR2 as SYDVKM. CDR3 in amino acids: CASSSTNGGNQPQHF. As DNA, the CDR3 is TGTGCCAGCAGTTCGACTAATGGGGGCAATCAGCCCCAGCATTTT. The variable domain in full, completed from reference TRBV28 and TRBJ1-5, reads DVKVTQSSRYLVKRTGEKVFLECVQDMDHENMFWYRQDPGLGLRLIYFSYDVKMKEKGDIPEGYSVSREKKERFSLILESASTNQTSMYLCASSSTNGGNQPQHFGDGTRLSIL.

As regards this clonotype: This may come from a read error, since a much larger clone is one base off. The chain employs TRBV6-2 or TRBV6-3 and TRBJ1-1; a weak D match, TRBD1 (6 bases). This CDR3 spans 13 amino acids. Germline loops: CDR1 MNHEY, CDR2 SVGEGT. The CDR3 bases are TGTGCCAGCAGGCCACAGGGAAACACTGAAGCTCTCTTT. Translation: CASRPQGNTEALF.

This clonotype showed up many times. The chain employs TRBV2 and TRBJ1-1, with unresolved D. CDR1 SNHLY and CDR2 FYNNEI come from the germline V gene. Trimming pared 0 bases from V and 1 base from J, leaving 15 bases between. The CDR3 is 17 residues long. CDR3 region: CASSEAKPNDPNTEAFF. The CDR3 DNA follows: TGTGCCAGCAGTGAAGCGAAACCCAACGATCCGAACACTGAAGCTTTCTTT.

As DNA, the CDR3 is TGTGCCAGCAGCGTATTGGTGGGGGTAAACACCGGGGAGCTGTTTTTT. Translation gives CASSVLVGVNTGELFF. This sequence joins TRBV9 and TRBJ2-2; D possibly uses TRBD1 or TRBD2 (5 bases each). The V gene's germline CDR1 is SGDLS and CDR2 YYNGEE. The CDR3 is 16 amino acids. V was cut by 1 base and J by 2 bases, with 12 bases left in between. The entire variable domain, with the rest obtained from reference TRBV9 and TRBJ2-2, is as follows: DSGVTQTPKHLITATGQRVTLRCSPRSGDLSVYWYQQSLDQGLQFLIQYYNGEERAKGNILERFSAQQFPDLHSELNLSSLELGDSALYFCASSVLVGVNTGELFFGEGSRLTVL.

V and J are TRBV4-3 and TRBJ1-5, with no clear D. This CDR3 comprises 14 residues. Germline CDR1 and CDR2: LGHNA and YSLEER. V dropped 4 bases and J dropped 0 bases, with 7 bases sitting between them. CDR3 region: CASSRERSNQPQHF. The CDR3 DNA sequence: TGCGCCAGCAGCCGGGAGCGTAGCAATCAGCCCCAGCATTTT.

This clonotype has a count of ten or more. The CDR3 is CASRLTQTSNTEAFF. The CDR3 bases are TGTGCCAGCCGGTTAACACAAACGTCGAACACTGAAGCTTTCTTT. V usage is TRBV28 and J usage is TRBJ1-1; D uncertain. Trimming left V 8 bases short and J 1 base short, with 17 bases between. Germline V gives CDR1 MDHEN, CDR2 SYDVKM. The CDR3 is 15 amino acids. Full variable domain (rest looked up from reference TRBV28 and TRBJ1-1): DVKVTQSSRYLVKRTGEKVFLECVQDMDHENMFWYRQDPGLGLRLIYFSYDVKMKEKGDIPEGYSVSREKKERFSLILESASTNQTSMYLCASRLTQTSNTEAFFGQGTRLTVV.

This clonotype was counted at least ten times. The chain employs TRBV27 and TRBJ1-5, with 7 nucleotides matching TRBD1. Looked up from germline, CDR1 is MNHEY and CDR2 is SMNVEV (reference sequence). V shed 4 bases and J 7 bases; nucleotides not matched to a gene: 4. This CDR3 has 13 amino acids. The CDR3 sequence: CASSYRGEQPQHF. For the CDR3, the DNA is TGTGCCAGCAGTTACAGGGGAGAGCAGCCCCAGCATTTT.

DNA for the CDR3: TGCGCCAGCAGCCAAGGGGCCCAGCGAGTCACCGGGGAGCTGTTTTTT. It translates to CASSQGAQRVTGELFF. V usage is TRBV4-1 and J usage is TRBJ2-2; D uncertain. This CDR3 spans 16 amino acids. V was cut by 1 base and J by 4 bases, with 13 bases left in between. Germline V gene data show CDR1 as MGHRA and CDR2 as YSYEKL.

This clonotype was seen a handful of times. The gene calls are TRBV29-1 and TRBJ1-1; possibly TRBD1 for D (5 bases). CDR1 is SQVTM and CDR2 is ANQGSEA in the germline V gene. The CDR3 runs 14 residues. With 4 bases removed from V and 0 bases from J, the gap between germline ends came to 12 bases. The CDR3 is CSVAGDGLNTEAFF. CDR3 bases: TGCAGCGTTGCCGGGGACGGATTGAACACTGAAGCTTTCTTT. Full variable domain (outside the CDR3, taken from reference TRBV29-1 and TRBJ1-1): SAVISQKPSRDICQRGTSLTIQCQVDSQVTMMFWYRQQPGQSLTLIATANQGSEATYESGFVIDKFPISRPNLTFSTLTVSNMSPEDSSIYLCSVAGDGLNTEAFFGQGTRLTVV.